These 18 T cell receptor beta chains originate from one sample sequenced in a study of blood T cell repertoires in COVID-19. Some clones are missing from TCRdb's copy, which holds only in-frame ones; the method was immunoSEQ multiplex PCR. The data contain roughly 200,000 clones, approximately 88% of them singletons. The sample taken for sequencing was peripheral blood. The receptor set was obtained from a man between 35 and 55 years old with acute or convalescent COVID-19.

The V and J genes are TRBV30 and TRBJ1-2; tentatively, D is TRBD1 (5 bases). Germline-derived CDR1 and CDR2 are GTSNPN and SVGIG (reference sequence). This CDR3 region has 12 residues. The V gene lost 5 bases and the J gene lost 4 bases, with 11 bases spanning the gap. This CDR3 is CAWAQGTYGYTF. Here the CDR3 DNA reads TGTGCCTGGGCCCAGGGTACCTATGGCTACACCTTC.

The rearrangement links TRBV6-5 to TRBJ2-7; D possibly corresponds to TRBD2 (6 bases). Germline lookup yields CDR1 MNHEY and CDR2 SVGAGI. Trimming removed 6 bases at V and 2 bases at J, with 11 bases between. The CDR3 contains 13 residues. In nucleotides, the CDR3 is TGTGCCAGCAGACCAGCGGGTCCCTACGAGCAGTACTTC. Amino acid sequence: CASRPAGPYEQYF.

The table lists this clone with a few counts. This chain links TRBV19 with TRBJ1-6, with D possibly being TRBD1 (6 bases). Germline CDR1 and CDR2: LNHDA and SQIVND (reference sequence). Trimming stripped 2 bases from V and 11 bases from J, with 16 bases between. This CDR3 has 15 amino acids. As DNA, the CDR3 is TGTGCCAGTAGTATAATACCCCAACAGGGCGCACCCCTCCACTTT. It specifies CASSIIPQQGAPLHF.

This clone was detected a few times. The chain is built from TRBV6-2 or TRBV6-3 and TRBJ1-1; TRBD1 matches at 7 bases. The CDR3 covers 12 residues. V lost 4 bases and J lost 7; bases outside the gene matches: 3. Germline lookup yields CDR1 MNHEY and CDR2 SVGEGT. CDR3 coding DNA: TGTGCCAGCAGTTCCAGACAGGGTGAAGCTTTCTTT. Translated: CASSSRQGEAFF.

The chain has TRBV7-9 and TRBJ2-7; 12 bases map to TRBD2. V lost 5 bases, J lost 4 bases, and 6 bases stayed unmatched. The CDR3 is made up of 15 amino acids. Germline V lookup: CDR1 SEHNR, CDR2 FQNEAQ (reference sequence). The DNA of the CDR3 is TGTGCCAGCAGCCCAACTAGCGGGGGGCCATACGAGCAGTACTTC. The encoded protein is CASSPTSGGPYEQYF.

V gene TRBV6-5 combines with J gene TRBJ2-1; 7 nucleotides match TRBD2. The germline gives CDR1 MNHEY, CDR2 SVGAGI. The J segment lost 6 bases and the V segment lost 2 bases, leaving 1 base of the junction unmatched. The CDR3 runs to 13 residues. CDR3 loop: CASSYGLVNEQFF. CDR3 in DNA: TGTGCCAGCAGTTACGGACTAGTCAATGAGCAGTTCTTC.

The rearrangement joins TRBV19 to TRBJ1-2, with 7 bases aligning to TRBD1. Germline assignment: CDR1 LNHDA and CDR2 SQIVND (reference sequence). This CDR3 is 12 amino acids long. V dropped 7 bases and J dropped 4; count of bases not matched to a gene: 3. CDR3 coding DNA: TGTGCCAGTACAGCAGGGGGCTATGGCTACACCTTC. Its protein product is CASTAGGYGYTF.

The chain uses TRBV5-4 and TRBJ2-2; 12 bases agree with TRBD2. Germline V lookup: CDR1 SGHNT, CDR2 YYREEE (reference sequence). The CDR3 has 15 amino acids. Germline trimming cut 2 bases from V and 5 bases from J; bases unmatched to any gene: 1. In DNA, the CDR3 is TGTGCCAGCAGCTTAGGACTAGCGGGAACCGGGGAGCTGTTTTTT. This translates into CASSLGLAGTGELFF.

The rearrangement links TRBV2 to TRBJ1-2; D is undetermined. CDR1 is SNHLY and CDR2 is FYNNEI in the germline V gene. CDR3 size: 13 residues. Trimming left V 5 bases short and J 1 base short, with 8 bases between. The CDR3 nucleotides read TGTGCCAGCAGTCCGGGAAATAACTATGGCTACACCTTC. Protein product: CASSPGNNYGYTF.

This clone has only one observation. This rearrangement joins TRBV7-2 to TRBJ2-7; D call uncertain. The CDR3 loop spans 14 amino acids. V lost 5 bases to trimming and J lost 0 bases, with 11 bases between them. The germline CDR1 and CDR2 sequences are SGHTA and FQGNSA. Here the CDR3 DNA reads TGTGCCAGCAGCGTATTAGAGGCCTCCTACGAGCAGTACTTC. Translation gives CASSVLEASYEQYF.

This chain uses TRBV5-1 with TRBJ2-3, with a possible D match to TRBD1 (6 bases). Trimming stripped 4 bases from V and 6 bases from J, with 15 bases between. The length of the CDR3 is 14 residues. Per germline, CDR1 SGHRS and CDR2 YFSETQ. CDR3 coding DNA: TGCGCCAGCAGCGTCAGAGGGGACACCGATACGCAGTATTTT. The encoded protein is CASSVRGDTDTQYF.

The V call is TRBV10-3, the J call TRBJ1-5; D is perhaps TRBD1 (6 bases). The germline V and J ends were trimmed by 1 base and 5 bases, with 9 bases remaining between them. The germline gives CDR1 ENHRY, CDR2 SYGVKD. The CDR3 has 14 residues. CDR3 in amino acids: CAISELQGDQPQHF. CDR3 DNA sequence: TGTGCCATCAGTGAGTTACAGGGTGATCAGCCCCAGCATTTT.

The CDR3 here is CATSAMPGQGTNTGELFF. As DNA, the CDR3 is TGTGCCACCAGTGCAATGCCGGGACAGGGGACGAACACCGGGGAGCTGTTTTTT. The chain links TRBV24-1 to TRBJ2-2; 10 bases line up with TRBD1. The CDR3 is 18 residues long. V shed 5 bases, J shed 0 bases, and the junction held 8 bases outside the gene matches. CDR1 and CDR2 (germline): KGHDR, SFDVKD.

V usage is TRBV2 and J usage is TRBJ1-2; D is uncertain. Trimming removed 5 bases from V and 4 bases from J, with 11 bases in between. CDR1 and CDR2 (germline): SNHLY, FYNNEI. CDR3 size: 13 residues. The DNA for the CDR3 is TGTGCCAGCAGTTCTGACACACCCTATGGCTACACCTTC. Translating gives CASSSDTPYGYTF.

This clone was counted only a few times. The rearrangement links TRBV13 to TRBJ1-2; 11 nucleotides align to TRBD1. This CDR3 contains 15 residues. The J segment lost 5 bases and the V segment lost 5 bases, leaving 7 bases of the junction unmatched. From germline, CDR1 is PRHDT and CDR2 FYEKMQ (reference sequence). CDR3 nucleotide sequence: TGTGCCAGCAGCCTGGACAGGGGGCGAAGGTATGGCTACACCTTC. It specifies CASSLDRGRRYGYTF.

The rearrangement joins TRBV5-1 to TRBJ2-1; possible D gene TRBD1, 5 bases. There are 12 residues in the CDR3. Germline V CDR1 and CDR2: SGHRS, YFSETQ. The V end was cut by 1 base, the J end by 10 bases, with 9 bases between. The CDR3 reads CASSLNRQEQFF. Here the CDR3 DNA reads TGCGCCAGCAGCTTGAACAGACAGGAGCAGTTCTTC.

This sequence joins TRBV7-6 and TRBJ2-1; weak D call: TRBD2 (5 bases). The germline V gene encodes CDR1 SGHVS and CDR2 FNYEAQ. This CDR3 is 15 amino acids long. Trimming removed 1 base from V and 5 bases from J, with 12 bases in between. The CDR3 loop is CASSLGLASDNEQFF. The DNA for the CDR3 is TGTGCCAGCAGCTTAGGTCTAGCTTCCGACAATGAGCAGTTCTTC.

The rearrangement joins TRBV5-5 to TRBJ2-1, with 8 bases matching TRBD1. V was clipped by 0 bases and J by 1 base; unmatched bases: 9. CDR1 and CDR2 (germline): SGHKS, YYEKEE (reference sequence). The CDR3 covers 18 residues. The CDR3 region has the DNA TGTGCCAGCAGCTTGGTAAGTGCAGGGGGCCAATCCTACAATGAGCAGTTCTTC. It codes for CASSLVSAGGQSYNEQFF.